The T cell receptor beta chain described here comes from a study of cytomegalovirus exposure and HLA in healthy donors. Study outcomes and limitations: Both high specificity and high sensitivity reportedly marked the classifier's diagnosis of cytomegalovirus status.

This clone came up once. Its target is unknown. Assay used: immunoSEQ multiplex PCR; TCRdb lists only in-frame clones, some missing. Among approximately 200,000 clones, just over 85% were seen once, and the ten largest hold 2.9%. J gave up 6 bases and V 2 bases, and 6 bases lay outside the gene matches. Per the germline V gene, CDR1 is SGHDT and CDR2 is YYEEEE. The CDR3 contains 14 residues. The source material was PBMCs. The source is a woman aged 18-29 years in good health and CMV-seronegative. This chain joins TRBV5-6 and TRBJ1-2; 8 bases match TRBD1. In nucleotides, the CDR3 is TGTGCCAGCAGCTTTATTACAGGGGGGGATGGCTACACCTTC. The encoded protein is CASSFITGGDGYTF. Based on the CDR3 plus reference TRBV5-6 and TRBJ1-2, the full variable domain is DAGVTQSPTHLIKTRGQQVTLRCSPKSGHDTVSWYQQALGQGPQFIFQYYEEEERQRGNFPDRFSGHQFPNYSSELNVNALLLGDSALYLCASSFITGGDGYTFGSGTRLTVV.